The sequence of this T cell receptor (beta chain) was determined in a study of early T cells in non-severe SARS-CoV-2 infection. About the research overall: Chains stayed unpaired after sequencing of bulk RNA from unsorted whole blood.

Findings and caveats of the study: There was a bias toward anti-spike CD8 responses in VDJdb matching, which missed private and CD4 specificities.

Unique molecular identifiers (one per individual cDNA molecule) were attached. TCRdb analysed the 5' RACE reads with MiXCR anew, one entry per CDR3 protein. This table holds approximately 65,000 distinct CDR3 sequences, 11% found once. The table lists this clonotype with a few counts. No antigen is known for it. This CDR3 has 15 amino acids. Germline V gene data show CDR1 as DFQATT and CDR2 as SNEGSKA (reference sequence). V lost 0 bases, J lost 4 bases, and 7 bases stayed unmatched. This TCR was recovered from an adult who was a healthcare worker with PCR-confirmed SARS-CoV-2 infection or an uninfected control (not recorded which). The chain has TRBV20-1 and TRBJ2-3; 7 nucleotides align to TRBD2. Sample: whole blood, taken at baseline. CDR3 bases: TGCAGTGCTAGAGAGACTAGCTTCCTTCCAGATACGCAGTATTTT. Protein sequence: CSARETSFLPDTQYF.